This is a list of T cell receptor beta chains from one sample in a study of siplizumab effects on memory and regulatory T cells. Generated by immunoSEQ multiplex PCR, the TCRdb table keeps only in-frame clones and is missing some. This table has about 40,000 clones, 89% appearing once. Material: naive CD4+ T cells sorted from blood. Every receptor here comes from a human donor in good health. Each CDR3 is given with its conserved first and last residue. Fields, in order: clone size, D gene, CDR3 length, V gene, J gene, CDR3 protein, CDR3 DNA. D genes are given only for firm matches. Some rows have no size entry. The others give once, few or many, or a class for an expanded clone.

>-|-|11|TRBV28|TRBJ2-7
CASSDSYEQYF
TGTGCCAGCAGCGACAGTTACGAGCAGTACTTC
>once|-|15|TRBV25-1|TRBJ1-2
CASRPSLGANYGYTF
TGTGCCAGCAGGCCATCATTGGGGGCTAACTATGGCTACACCTTC
>-|-|14|TRBV6-5|TRBJ1-1
CASSPGTWNTEAFF
TGTGCCAGCAGTCCCGGGACATGGAACACTGAAGCTTTCTTT
>-|-|12|TRBV10-3|TRBJ2-7
CAISDMEYEQYF
TGTGCCATCAGTGATATGGAGTACGAGCAGTACTTC
>once|-|13|TRBV19|TRBJ2-5
CASSKGTGETQYF
TGTGCCAGTAGTAAGGGGACGGGAGAGACCCAGTACTTC
>few|-|13|TRBV11-3|TRBJ1-1
CASSVNSNPEAFF
TGTGCCAGCAGCGTAAACAGCAACCCCGAAGCTTTCTTT
>-|-|14|TRBV5-1|TRBJ2-7
CASSPESSSYEQYF
TGCGCCAGCAGCCCTGAGTCTAGCTCCTACGAGCAGTACTTC
>-|TRBD2|15|TRBV6-1|TRBJ2-7
CASSSSLAGGIEQYF
TGTGCCAGCAGCTCCAGCCTAGCGGGAGGAATCGAGCAGTACTTC
>-|TRBD2|16|TRBV7-2|TRBJ2-3
CASSLQAGGRRDTQYF
TGTGCCAGCAGCCTACAAGCGGGAGGGCGAAGAGATACGCAGTATTTT
>-|-|15|TRBV30|TRBJ1-6
CAWNPVGALGSPLHF
TGTGCCTGGAACCCAGTGGGGGCGCTGGGTTCACCCCTCCACTTT
>once|-|15|TRBV11-2|TRBJ1-1
CASSLVVGGNTEAFF
TGTGCCAGCAGCTTAGTTGTAGGGGGGAACACTGAAGCTTTCTTT
>-|TRBD1|16|TRBV25-1|TRBJ2-3
CASSQLGQGATDTQYF
TGTGCCAGCAGTCAATTAGGGCAGGGGGCAACAGATACGCAGTATTTT
>-|-|14|TRBV5-1|TRBJ2-7
CASSSGAPSYEQYF
TGCGCCAGCAGCTCAGGGGCACCGTCCTACGAGCAGTACTTC
>-|TRBD1|18|TRBV28|TRBJ2-7
CASRPEEVTGGSVYEQYF
TGTGCCAGCAGACCCGAAGAAGTGACAGGGGGCTCCGTCTACGAGCAGTACTTC
>-|TRBD1|12|TRBV19|TRBJ1-5
CASSDRAQPQHF
TGTGCCAGTAGTGACAGGGCTCAGCCCCAGCATTTT
>-|-|14|TRBV6-5|TRBJ2-7
CASSYSGGHYEQYF
TGTGCCAGCAGTTACTCGGGGGGACACTACGAGCAGTACTTC
>-|TRBD1|14|TRBV19|TRBJ2-5
CASRETGGVETQYF
TGTGCCAGTAGGGAGACAGGGGGCGTTGAGACCCAGTACTTC
>-|TRBD2|18|TRBV19|TRBJ2-7
CASSRTGTSGGALYEQYF
TGTGCCAGTAGTCGAACCGGGACTAGCGGGGGGGCCCTCTACGAGCAGTACTTC